This T cell receptor beta chain was documented in a study of cytomegalovirus exposure and HLA in healthy donors. Study-level findings and limits: In a later analysis, specific HLA alleles were associated with 16,000 or so TCR beta sequences at a 0.05 false discovery rate. With high specificity and sensitivity, the classifier reportedly diagnosed cytomegalovirus status. Later analysis showed most CMV-associated TCR beta chains appearing HLA-restricted.

To note about this clone: Its antigen is still unknown.

The PCR used 60 Vbeta and 13 Jbeta primers. The protocol was immunoSEQ multiplex PCR, while the TCRdb copy is restricted to in-frame clones and leaves out a portion. Of around 170,000 clones listed, around 76% are singletons. This CDR3 has 13 residues. The germline V gene has CDR1 SGHTA and CDR2 FQGNSA. V was clipped by 0 bases and J by 7 bases, with 9 bases between them. The specimen was PBMCs. The origin of this receptor is a woman aged 25 to 39 in good health and CMV-seropositive. V and J are TRBV7-2 and TRBJ1-2; no firm D call. The CDR3 spells CASSLALLAGYTF. CDR3 in DNA: TGTGCCAGCAGCTTAGCGCTTTTAGCTGGCTACACCTTC. The full variable domain, in which reference TRBV7-2 and TRBJ1-2 provide the parts outside the CDR3, is GAGVSQSPSNKVTEKGKDVELRCDPISGHTALYWYRQSLGQGLEFLIYFQGNSAPDKSGLPSDRFSAERTGGSVSTLTIQRTQQEDSAVYLCASSLALLAGYTFGSGTRLTVV.